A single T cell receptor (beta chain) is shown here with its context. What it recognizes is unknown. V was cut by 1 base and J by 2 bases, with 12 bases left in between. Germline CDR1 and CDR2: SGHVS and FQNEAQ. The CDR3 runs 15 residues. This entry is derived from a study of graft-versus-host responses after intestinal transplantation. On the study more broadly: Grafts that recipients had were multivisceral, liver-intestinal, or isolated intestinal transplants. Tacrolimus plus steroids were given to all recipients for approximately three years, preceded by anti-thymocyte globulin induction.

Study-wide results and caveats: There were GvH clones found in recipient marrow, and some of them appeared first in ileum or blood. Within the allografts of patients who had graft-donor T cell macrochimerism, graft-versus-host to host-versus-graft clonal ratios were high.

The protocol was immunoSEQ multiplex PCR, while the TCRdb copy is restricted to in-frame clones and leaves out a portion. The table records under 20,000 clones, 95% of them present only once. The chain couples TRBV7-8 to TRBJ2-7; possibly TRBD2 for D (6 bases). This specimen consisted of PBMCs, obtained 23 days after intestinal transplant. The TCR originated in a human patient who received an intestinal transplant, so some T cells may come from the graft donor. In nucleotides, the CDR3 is TGTGCCAGCAGCTTAGATCGGGGGTTCACCTACGAGCAGTACTTC. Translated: CASSLDRGFTYEQYF.